This T cell receptor (beta chain) was retrieved from a study of blood T cell repertoires in COVID-19 (dated by TCRdb to 2020 to 2021). Broadly, across the study: Collaborator samples came from the United States, Italy and Spain and covered acute and convalescent phases of COVID-19. The prospective study material was composed of cDNA or gDNA derived from T cells, B-cell-depleted T cells, or PBMCs. The dataset comprised deeply sampled blood TCRbeta repertoires from subjects exposed to, actively infected with, or recovered from COVID-19. The repertoires were made available in a free public database intended to serve as a resource for research on the immune response to SARS-CoV-2. The samples were drawn from the first 160 participants of the ongoing ImmuneRACE study and from 950 to 1,500 subjects provided by 6 global collaborators. Nearly every sample came with metadata listing a de-identified subject ID, COVID-19 status, age in years and sex. Where available, HLA class I and class II types were obtained from metadata supplied by the sample provider rather than from assay-based typing. Summary of the overall study and its limitations: Clinical and demographic metadata were provided uncurated, with the amount varying by source and participant.

Each collaborating institution followed its own protocols to collect whole blood in K2EDTA tubes. For TCRbeta analysis, collaborators shipped samples as frozen whole blood, isolated PBMCs, or DNA extracted from either of those sample types. Comment on this clone: Its binding antigen is unknown. Base qualities are not recorded, but no much larger clone differs from it by a single base.

V drops 8 bases and J drops 0 bases, leaving 8 bases in between. The germline V gene sets CDR1 to MNHEY and CDR2 to SVGAGI. The CDR3 runs 14 residues from the cysteine to the phenylalanine. Only CDR3 DNA remains: 42 bases, in frame from the first base. The immunoSEQ Assay, a bias-controlled multiplex PCR, was used to amplify TCRbeta CDR3 regions from genomic DNA. In the original analysis: The number of nucleated cells in each sample was estimated by amplification of reference gene primers within the assay. Sequence reads were collapsed and filtered to measure the absolute abundance of every unique TCRbeta CDR3 rearrangement. For each sample, productive Simpson clonality was calculated as the square root of Simpson's diversity index across productive rearrangements. TCRdb mirrors the immuneACCESS table, restricted to in-frame sequences. Some clones are absent from its copies; in checked studies, under half trace to an unresolved V gene, and the reason for the others is unknown. That table furnishes V, J and clone size, whereas the DNA furnished D and trimming. This sample lists over 75,000 clones; about 83% were detected once. The top ten clones comprise more than 25% of the sample.

The sequence derives from a human donor in a cohort sampled during active COVID-19. Recombination connected TRBV6-5 to TRBJ2-6, and perhaps TRBD1 as D gene, on 5 matching bases. Sequencing input: peripheral blood. The nucleotides are TGTGCCAGCTCAGGGATCTCTGGGGCCAACGTCCTGACTTTC. This translates into CASSGISGANVLTF.